Listed below are T cell receptor beta chains from one sample, sequenced in a study of blood T cell repertoires in COVID-19. Only in-frame clones appear in the TCRdb table, and some are missing; sequencing was by immunoSEQ multiplex PCR. The sample shows 100,000 to 150,000 clones, around three quarters of them seen only once. Sequenced input: peripheral blood. Source of these receptors: a man between 65 and 85 years old with acute or convalescent COVID-19. Both conserved end residues are part of each CDR3. The order of the fields is D gene, J gene, V gene, CDR3 protein. The D gene is left open where the match is weak.

>-|TRBJ2-3|TRBV7-9
CASTYYSSTDTQYF
>-|TRBJ2-7|TRBV5-1
CASSLSPLSSYEQYF
>-|TRBJ2-3|TRBV6-5
CASSRTDTQYF
>-|TRBJ2-7|TRBV5-5
CASSLGQGFYEQYF
>TRBD1|TRBJ1-2|TRBV9
CASNAQTGTNYGYTF
>TRBD1|TRBJ2-7|TRBV13
CASSPPAGDRSYEQYF
>-|TRBJ1-4|TRBV6-5
CASGQGPATNEKLFF
>-|TRBJ1-5|TRBV5-4
CASSLDSGPNQPQHF
>-|TRBJ1-1|TRBV7-2
CATQQGAWTEAFF
>-|TRBJ1-6|TRBV3-1/TRBV3-2
CASSQGGNSPLHF
>-|TRBJ2-1|TRBV27
CASSLGRPSPYNEQFF
>TRBD1|TRBJ1-2|TRBV30
CAWSSGTGDYYGYTF